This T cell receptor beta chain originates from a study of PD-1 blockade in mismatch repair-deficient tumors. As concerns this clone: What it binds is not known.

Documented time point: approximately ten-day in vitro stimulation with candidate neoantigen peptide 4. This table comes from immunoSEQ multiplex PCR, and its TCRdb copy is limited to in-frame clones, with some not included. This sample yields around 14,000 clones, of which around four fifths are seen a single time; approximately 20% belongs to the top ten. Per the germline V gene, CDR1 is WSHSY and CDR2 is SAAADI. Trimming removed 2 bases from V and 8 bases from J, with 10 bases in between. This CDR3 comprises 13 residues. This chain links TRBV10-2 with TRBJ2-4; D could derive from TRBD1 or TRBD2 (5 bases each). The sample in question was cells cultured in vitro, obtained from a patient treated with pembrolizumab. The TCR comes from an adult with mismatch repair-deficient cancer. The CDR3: CASSEGGRDIQYF. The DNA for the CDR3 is TGCGCCAGCAGTGAGGGGGGAAGGGACATTCAGTACTTC.